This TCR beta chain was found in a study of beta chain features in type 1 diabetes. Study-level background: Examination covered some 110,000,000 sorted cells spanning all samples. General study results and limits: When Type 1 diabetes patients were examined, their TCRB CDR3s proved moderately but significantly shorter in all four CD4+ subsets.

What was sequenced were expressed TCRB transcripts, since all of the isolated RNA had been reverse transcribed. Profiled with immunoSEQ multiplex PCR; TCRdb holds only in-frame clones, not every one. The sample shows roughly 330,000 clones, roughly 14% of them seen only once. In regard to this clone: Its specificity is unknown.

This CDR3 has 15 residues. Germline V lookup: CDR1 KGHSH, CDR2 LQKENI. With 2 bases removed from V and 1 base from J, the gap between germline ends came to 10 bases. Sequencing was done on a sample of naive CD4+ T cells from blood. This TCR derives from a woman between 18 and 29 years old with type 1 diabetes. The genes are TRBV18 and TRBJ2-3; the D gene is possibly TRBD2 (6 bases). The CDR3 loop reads CASSPSGSGTDTQYF. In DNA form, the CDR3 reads TGTGCCAGCTCACCATCCGGGAGCGGCACAGATACGCAGTATTTT.